The 10 T cell receptor beta chains listed next were all sequenced from one sample in a study of blood T cell repertoires in COVID-19. Profiling relied on immunoSEQ multiplex PCR, and the TCRdb table lists in-frame clones only, not all of them. The data show approximately 90,000 clones, 87% seen once. Sequencing was carried out using peripheral blood. The receptors come from a human donor in a cohort sampled during active COVID-19.

The chain carries TRBV20-1 and TRBJ1-6; D gene uncertain. Between the trimmed V and J ends, which lost 3 bases and 0 bases, there was a span of 9 bases. CDR1 and CDR2 from the germline V gene are DFQATT and SNEGSKA (reference sequence). This CDR3 comprises 15 residues. This CDR3 reads CSASVGSSYNSPLHF. The CDR3 nucleotides read TGCAGTGCTAGTGTCGGGAGCTCCTATAATTCACCCCTCCACTTT.

This clone was counted between two and nine times. This chain joins TRBV9 and TRBJ2-3; D is possibly TRBD2 (6 bases). Trimming removed 0 bases at V and 0 bases at J, with 8 bases between. Germline CDR1 reads SGDLS; CDR2 reads YYNGEE. The CDR3 has 15 residues. CDR3 DNA: TGTGCCAGCAGCGTAGGGGACTTTAGCACAGATACGCAGTATTTT. Its translation is CASSVGDFSTDTQYF. Supplemented by reference TRBV9 and TRBJ2-3, the full variable domain reads DSGVTQTPKHLITATGQRVTLRCSPRSGDLSVYWYQQSLDQGLQFLIQYYNGEERAKGNILERFSAQQFPDLHSELNLSSLELGDSALYFCASSVGDFSTDTQYFGPGTRLTVL.

V usage is TRBV30 and J usage is TRBJ1-6, with a weak D call TRBD1 (5 bases). CDR1 is GTSNPN, CDR2 SVGIG, per germline (reference sequence). The CDR3 spans 17 residues. Trimming pared 1 base from V and 7 bases from J, leaving 20 bases between. CDR3 sequence (DNA): TGTGCCTGGAGTGCCGTGGGGGGTCGTGGTCGGAATTCACCCCTCCACTTT. Amino acids: CAWSAVGGRGRNSPLHF. The whole variable domain, filled in from reference TRBV30 and TRBJ1-6, reads SQTIHQWPATLVQPVGSPLSLECTVEGTSNPNLYWYRQAAGRGLQLLFYSVGIGQISSEVPQNLSASRPQDRQFILSSKKLLLSDSGFYLCAWSAVGGRGRNSPLHFGNGTRLTVT.

The chain couples TRBV4-1 to TRBJ2-3; D gene unclear. CDR3 length equals 14 residues. CDR1 MGHRA and CDR2 YSYEKL come from the germline V gene. Deletions cut 1 base from V and 4 bases from J, with 9 bases between. CDR3 region: CASSQAPGADTQYF. DNA for the CDR3: TGCGCCAGCAGCCAAGCCCCCGGAGCAGATACGCAGTATTTT.

V and J are TRBV10-3 and TRBJ2-3; TRBD1 matches at 7 bases. The junction had 15 bases not matched to a gene; V was cut back by 7 bases and J by 5 bases. The germline gives CDR1 ENHRY, CDR2 SYGVKD. CDR3 size: 16 residues. The CDR3: CAITPGTVWVQDTQYF. CDR3 sequence (DNA): TGTGCCATCACCCCAGGGACAGTTTGGGTCCAAGATACGCAGTATTTT.

CDR3 residues: CASGLLAGTQPQHF. Written as DNA, the CDR3 is TGTGCCAGCGGGCTTCTAGCGGGGACTCAGCCCCAGCATTTT. The chain recombines TRBV5-8 with TRBJ1-5; D possibly corresponds to TRBD1 (5 bases). Germline loops: CDR1 SGHTS, CDR2 YDEGEE. The CDR3 is 14 amino acids. Trimming removed 7 bases from V and 6 bases from J, with 17 bases in between. The full variable domain, rest sourced from reference TRBV5-8 and TRBJ1-5, is EAGVTQSPTHLIKTRGQQATLRCSPISGHTSVYWYQQALGLGLQFLLWYDEGEERNRGNFPPRFSGRQFPNYSSELNVNALELEDSALYLCASGLLAGTQPQHFGDGTRLSIL.

The CDR3 spells CASSIPRLSTDTQYF. In DNA form, the CDR3 reads TGTGCCAGTAGTATACCGCGGCTAAGCACAGATACGCAGTATTTT. The rearrangement uses TRBV19 and TRBJ2-3, with unresolved D. V was cut by 2 bases and J by 0 bases, with 9 bases left in between. CDR3 length: 15 residues. Germline values: CDR1 LNHDA, CDR2 SQIVND (reference sequence).

The V call is TRBV25-1, the J call TRBJ2-1; 8 nucleotides match TRBD2. V shed 6 bases and J 6 bases; nucleotides not matched to a gene: 10. This CDR3 is 15 amino acids long. CDR1 and CDR2 from the germline V gene are MGHDK and SYGVNS. The CDR3 protein is CASSLAGALTNEQFF. The CDR3 DNA reads as TGTGCCAGCAGCCTAGCGGGCGCCTTAACCAATGAGCAGTTCTTC.

This rearrangement joins TRBV28 to TRBJ2-1; TRBD1 matches at 7 bases. The CDR3 spans 13 residues. V shed 4 bases, J shed 7 bases, and the junction held 4 bases outside the gene matches. The germline CDR1 and CDR2 sequences are MDHEN and SYDVKM. The CDR3 region has the DNA TGTGCCAGCAGTTCGACAGGGTTTAATGAGCAGTTCTTC. Translation: CASSSTGFNEQFF.

The chain links TRBV7-6 to TRBJ1-6, with D possibly matching TRBD1 (6 bases). CDR3 length: 16 residues. Germline V CDR1 and CDR2: SGHVS, FNYEAQ. V lost 0 bases, J lost 5 bases, and 11 bases lay in between. The CDR3 coding sequence is TGTGCCAGCAGCTTAGCTCCCAGGGGTGATAATTCACCCCTCCACTTT. It yields the protein CASSLAPRGDNSPLHF.